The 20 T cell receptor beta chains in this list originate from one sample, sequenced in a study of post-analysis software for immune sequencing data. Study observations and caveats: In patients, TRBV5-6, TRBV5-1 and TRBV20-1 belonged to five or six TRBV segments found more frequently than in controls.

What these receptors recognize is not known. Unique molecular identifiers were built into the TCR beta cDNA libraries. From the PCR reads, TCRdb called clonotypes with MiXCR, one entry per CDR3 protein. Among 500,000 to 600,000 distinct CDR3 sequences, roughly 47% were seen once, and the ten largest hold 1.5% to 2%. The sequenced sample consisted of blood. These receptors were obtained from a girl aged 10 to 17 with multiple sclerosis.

In DNA, the CDR3 is TGCGCCAGCAGCTTGGGGGGACGGAAGGGCGGCAATCAGCCCCAGCATTTT. Translating gives CASSLGGRKGGNQPQHF. This sequence joins TRBV5-1 and TRBJ1-5; D possibly corresponds to TRBD1 (5 bases). V lost 0 bases to trimming and J lost 2 bases, with 15 bases between them. Germline V gene data show CDR1 as SGHRS and CDR2 as YFSETQ. This CDR3 is built from 17 residues.

The CDR3 sequence is CASRLGGPGQETQYF. CDR3 DNA: TGTGCCAGCCGGCTCGGAGGGCCCGGCCAAGAGACCCAGTACTTC. The V gene is TRBV2, the J gene TRBJ2-5, with D tentatively TRBD2 (6 bases). V lost 8 bases, J lost 1 base, and 17 bases lay in between. Germline V lookup: CDR1 SNHLY, CDR2 FYNNEI. The CDR3 is 15 amino acids.

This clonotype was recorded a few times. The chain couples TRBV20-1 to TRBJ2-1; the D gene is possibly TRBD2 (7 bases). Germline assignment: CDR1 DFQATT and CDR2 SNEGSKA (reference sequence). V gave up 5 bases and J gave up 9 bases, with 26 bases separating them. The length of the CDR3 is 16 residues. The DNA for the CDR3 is TGCAGTGCTCCTAGCCGACCCTTGGGGGGGCGGGGTGAGCAGTTCTTC. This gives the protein CSAPSRPLGGRGEQFF.

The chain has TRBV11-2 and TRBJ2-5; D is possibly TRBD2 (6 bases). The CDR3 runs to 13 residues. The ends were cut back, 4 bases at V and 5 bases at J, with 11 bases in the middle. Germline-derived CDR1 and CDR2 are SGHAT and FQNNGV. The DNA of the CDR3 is TGTGCCAGCAGCTCCATTGGGGGGGAGACCCAGTACTTC. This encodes CASSSIGGETQYF.

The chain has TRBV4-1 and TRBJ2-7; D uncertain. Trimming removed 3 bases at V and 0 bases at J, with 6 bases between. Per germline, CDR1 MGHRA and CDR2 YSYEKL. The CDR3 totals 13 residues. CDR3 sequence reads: CASSHLLSYEQYF. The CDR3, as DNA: TGCGCCAGCAGCCACCTCCTCTCCTACGAGCAGTACTTC.

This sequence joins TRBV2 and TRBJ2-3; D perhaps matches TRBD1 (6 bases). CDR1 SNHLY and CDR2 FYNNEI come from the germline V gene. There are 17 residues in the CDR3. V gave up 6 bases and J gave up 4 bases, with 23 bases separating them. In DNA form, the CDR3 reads TGTGCCAGCAGAATACCCCAAGGGGGAACCGAATCAGATACGCAGTATTTT. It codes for CASRIPQGGTESDTQYF. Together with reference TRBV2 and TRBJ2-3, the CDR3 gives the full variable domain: EPEVTQTPSHQVTQMGQEVILRCVPISNHLYFYWYRQILGQKVEFLVSFYNNEISEKSEIFDDQFSVERPDGSNFTLKIRSTKLEDSAMYFCASRIPQGGTESDTQYFGPGTRLTVL.

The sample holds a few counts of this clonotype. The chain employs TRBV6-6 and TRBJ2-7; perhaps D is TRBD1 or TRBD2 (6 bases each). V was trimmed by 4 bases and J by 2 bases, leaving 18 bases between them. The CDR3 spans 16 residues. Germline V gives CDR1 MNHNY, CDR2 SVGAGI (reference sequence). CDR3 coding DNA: TGTGCCAGCAGTTTCGATTACCGGGGGCAGGCCTACGAGCAGTACTTC. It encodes CASSFDYRGQAYEQYF.

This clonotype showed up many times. CDR3 protein: CSLQAGETQYF. The DNA of the CDR3 is TGCAGTCTCCAGGCTGGAGAGACCCAGTACTTC. The chain links TRBV20-1 to TRBJ2-5; D not resolved. Germline lookup yields CDR1 DFQATT and CDR2 SNEGSKA (reference sequence). The length of the CDR3 is 11 residues. Trimming cost V 8 bases and J 4 bases, with 11 bases left between them.

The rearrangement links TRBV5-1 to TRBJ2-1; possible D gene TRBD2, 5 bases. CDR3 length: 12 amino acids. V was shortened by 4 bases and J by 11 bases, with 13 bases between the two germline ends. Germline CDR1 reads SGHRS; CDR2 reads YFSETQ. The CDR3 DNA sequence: TGCGCCAGCAGCCCACAAGGACTCCAGCAGTTCTTC. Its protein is CASSPQGLQQFF.

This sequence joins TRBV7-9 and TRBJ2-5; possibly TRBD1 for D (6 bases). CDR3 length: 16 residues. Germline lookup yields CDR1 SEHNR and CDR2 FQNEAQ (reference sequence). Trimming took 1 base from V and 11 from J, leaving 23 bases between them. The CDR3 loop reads CASSLVPGHLEAGQYF. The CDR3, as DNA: TGTGCCAGCAGCTTAGTGCCGGGACACCTGGAAGCTGGGCAGTACTTC.

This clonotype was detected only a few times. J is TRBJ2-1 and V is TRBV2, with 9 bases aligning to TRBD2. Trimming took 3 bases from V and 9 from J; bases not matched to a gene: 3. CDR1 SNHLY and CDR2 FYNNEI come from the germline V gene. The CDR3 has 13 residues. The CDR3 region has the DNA TGTGCCAGCAGTGAGCGGGAGGGGGGTGAGCAGTTCTTC. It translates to CASSEREGGEQFF.

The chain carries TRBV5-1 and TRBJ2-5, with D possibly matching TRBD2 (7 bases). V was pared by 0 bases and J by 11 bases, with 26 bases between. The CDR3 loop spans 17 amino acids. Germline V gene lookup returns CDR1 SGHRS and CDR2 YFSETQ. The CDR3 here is CASSLGWGGGPNNEQYF. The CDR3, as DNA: TGCGCCAGCAGCTTGGGCTGGGGCGGGGGCCCGAACAATGAGCAGTACTTC.

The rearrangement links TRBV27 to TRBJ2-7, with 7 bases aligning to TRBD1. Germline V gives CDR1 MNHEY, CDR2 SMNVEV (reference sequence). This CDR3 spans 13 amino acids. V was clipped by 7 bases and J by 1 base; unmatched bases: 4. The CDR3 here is CASTYRGSYEQYF. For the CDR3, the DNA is TGTGCCAGCACGTACAGGGGATCCTACGAGCAGTACTTC.

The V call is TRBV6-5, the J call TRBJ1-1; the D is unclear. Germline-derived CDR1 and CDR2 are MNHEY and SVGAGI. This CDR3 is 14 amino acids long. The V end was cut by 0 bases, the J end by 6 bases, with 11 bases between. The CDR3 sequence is CASSYSGGRPEAFF. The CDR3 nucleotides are TGTGCCAGCAGTTACTCTGGAGGTCGCCCTGAAGCTTTCTTT.

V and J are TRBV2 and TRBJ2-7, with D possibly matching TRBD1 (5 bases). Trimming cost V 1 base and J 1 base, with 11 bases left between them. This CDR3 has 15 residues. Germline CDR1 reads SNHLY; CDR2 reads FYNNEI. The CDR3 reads CASSEGTQFSYEQYF. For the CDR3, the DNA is TGTGCCAGCAGTGAAGGGACACAGTTTTCCTACGAGCAGTACTTC.

The CDR3 protein is CASSVNSRTGEIHEQYF. Written as DNA, the CDR3 is TGTGCCAGCAGCGTCAACTCCAGGACAGGGGAAATCCACGAGCAGTACTTC. V and J are TRBV9 and TRBJ2-5; 9 bases match TRBD1. The assigned J gene may be wrong: the sequence end matches TRBJ2-7 better. The CDR3 is 17 residues long. Germline CDR1 and CDR2: SGDLS and YYNGEE.

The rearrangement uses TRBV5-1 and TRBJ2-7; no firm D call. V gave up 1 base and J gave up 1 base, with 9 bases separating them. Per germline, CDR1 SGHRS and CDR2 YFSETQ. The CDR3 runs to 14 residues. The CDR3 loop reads CASSLFLSSYEQYF. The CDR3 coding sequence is TGCGCCAGCAGCTTGTTTCTCTCGTCCTACGAGCAGTACTTC.

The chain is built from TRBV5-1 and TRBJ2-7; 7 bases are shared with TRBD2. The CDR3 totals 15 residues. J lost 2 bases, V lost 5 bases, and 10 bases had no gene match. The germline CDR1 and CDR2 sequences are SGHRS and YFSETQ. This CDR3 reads CASSSSGDTPYEQYF. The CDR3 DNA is TGCGCCAGCAGTTCTAGCGGAGATACCCCCTACGAGCAGTACTTC.

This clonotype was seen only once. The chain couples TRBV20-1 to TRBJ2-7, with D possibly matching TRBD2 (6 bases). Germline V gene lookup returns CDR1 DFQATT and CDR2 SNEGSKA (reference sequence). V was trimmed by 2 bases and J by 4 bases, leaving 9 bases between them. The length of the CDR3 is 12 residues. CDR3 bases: TGCAGTGCTAGAACGGGAGAGTACGAGCAGTACTTC. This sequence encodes CSARTGEYEQYF.

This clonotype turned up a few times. The CDR3 coding sequence is TGTGCCAGCAGGAGGGACGGTACCTACGAGCAGTACTTC. Translation gives CASRRDGTYEQYF. The chain has TRBV6-5 and TRBJ2-7; D possibly uses TRBD1 or TRBD2 (5 bases each). V was cut by 6 bases and J by 2 bases, with 11 bases left in between. Germline CDR1 is MNHEY and CDR2 is SVGAGI. CDR3 length: 13 amino acids.